This T cell receptor (beta chain) derives from a study of blood T cell repertoires in COVID-19. Only one count was recorded for this clone. The table came from immunoSEQ multiplex PCR; TCRdb's copy has only in-frame clones and leaves some out. The sample has roughly 85,000 clones, approximately 90% seen once. Trimming removed 9 bases at V and 0 bases at J, with 10 bases between. The germline V gene encodes CDR1 LNHDA and CDR2 SQIVND (reference sequence). This CDR3 spans 13 amino acids. Source material: peripheral blood. V gene TRBV19 combines with J gene TRBJ2-3, with D tentatively TRBD1 (5 bases). The receptor was isolated from a man aged 45-65 years with active or convalescent COVID-19. CDR3 amino acids: CASRRQSTDTQYF. CDR3 sequence (DNA): TGTGCCAGCAGAAGACAGAGCACAGATACGCAGTATTTT.